These 22 T cell receptor beta chains were all obtained from the same sample, sequenced in a study of vaccination and CD4 T cells after COVID-19. Sequencing of the DNA from cultured CD4+ T cells was carried out with the Oncomine TCR Beta short-read assay. TCRdb used MiXCR to reprocess the PCR reads, holding one entry per CDR3 protein. The data hold about 4,600 distinct CDR3 sequences, with about 31% observed a single time. The antigens these receptors bind are not known. Treatment meaning: roughly nine-day PBMC culture with coronavirus spike peptide pools or control peptides (ViraFEST assay). The specimen sequenced was CD4+ T cells from blood, cultured in vitro. The receptors were sampled from a human donor who had recovered from COVID-19.

The chain links TRBV27 to TRBJ2-7, with D tentatively TRBD2 (5 bases). The CDR3 is 15 residues long. The germline CDR1 and CDR2 sequences are MNHEY and SMNVEV (reference sequence). V was trimmed by 2 bases and J by 7 bases, leaving 18 bases between them. The CDR3 region is CASSLVAAKRREQYF. The CDR3 DNA follows: TGTGCCAGCAGTTTAGTGGCAGCAAAGAGGAGGGAGCAGTACTTC.

This clonotype has a handful of counts. V and J are TRBV6-1 and TRBJ1-2; D gene ambiguous. The V end lost 5 bases, the J end lost 0 bases, and 4 bases lay between the germline ends. Germline CDR1 and CDR2: MNHNS and SASEGT. This CDR3 is 12 amino acids long. CDR3 sequence (DNA): TGTGCCAGCAGTAAAACTAACTATGGCTACACCTTC. Its protein is CASSKTNYGYTF.

V and J are TRBV12-5 and TRBJ2-3; 10 positions match TRBD2. The J segment lost 2 bases and the V segment lost 3 bases, leaving 5 bases of the junction unmatched. CDR1 and CDR2 (germline): LGHNT, FRNRAP. The CDR3 is 16 residues long. In DNA form, the CDR3 reads TGTGCTAGTGGTTTAGGGCTAGCGGGGGCCACAGATACGCAGTATTTT. Its translation: CASGLGLAGATDTQYF.

This chain links TRBV5-4 with TRBJ2-3; 9 bases align to TRBD2. CDR1 is SGHNT, CDR2 YYREEE, per germline (reference sequence). V lost 3 bases to trimming and J lost 0 bases; unmatched junction nucleotides: 14. This CDR3 spans 19 amino acids. The CDR3 reads CASSSHVSSGETSTDTQYF. In DNA form, the CDR3 reads TGTGCCAGCAGCTCTCACGTTTCTAGCGGGGAAACTAGCACAGATACGCAGTATTTT.

This clonotype was recorded a few times. The V gene is TRBV15, the J gene TRBJ1-6, with no clear D. CDR3 length: 16 amino acids. The germline V gene has CDR1 LNHNV and CDR2 YYDKDF (reference sequence). The V end lost 0 bases, the J end lost 9 bases, and 15 bases lay between the germline ends. CDR3 residues: CATSRDRTTLFSPLHF. The CDR3 DNA reads TGTGCCACCAGCAGAGACCGGACCACCCTGTTTTCACCCCTCCACTTT.

The CDR3 is CASSLDPWDQYF. Here the CDR3 DNA reads TGCGCCAGCAGCTTGGATCCCTGGGACCAGTACTTC. This chain connects TRBV5-1 to TRBJ2-5; D gene unclear. Germline V gives CDR1 SGHRS, CDR2 YFSETQ. V lost 0 bases and J lost 10, with 10 bases in between. This CDR3 comprises 12 residues.

The DNA for the CDR3 is TGTGCCAGCTCACGGGACAGGGAGTTACAGCCCCAGCATTTT. Translation: CASSRDRELQPQHF. The chain joins TRBV18 to TRBJ1-5; 9 positions agree with TRBD1. The CDR3 covers 14 residues. Germline CDR1 and CDR2: KGHSH and LQKENI. V shed 4 bases, J shed 7 bases, and the junction held 5 bases outside the gene matches.

This clonotype was seen only once. J is TRBJ2-5 and V is TRBV2; D unresolved. CDR3 length equals 12 residues. The V gene lost 5 bases and the J gene lost 2 bases, with 6 bases spanning the gap. Germline values: CDR1 SNHLY, CDR2 FYNNEI. CDR3 in amino acids: CASSWEQETQYF. The CDR3 DNA reads TGTGCCAGCAGTTGGGAACAAGAGACCCAGTACTTC.

This clonotype was counted once. The V gene is TRBV7-9, the J gene TRBJ1-1; no clear D. V lost 1 base and J lost 6, with 6 bases in between. The V gene's germline CDR1 is SEHNR and CDR2 FQNEAQ (reference sequence). The CDR3 contains 12 residues. The CDR3 nucleotides read TGTGCCAGCAGCTTAGAAGTGGCTGAAGCTTTCTTT. This gives the protein CASSLEVAEAFF.

This chain uses TRBV20-1 with TRBJ1-1, with a weak D call TRBD1 (6 bases). CDR3 length: 13 residues. The ends were cut back, 6 bases at V and 0 bases at J, with 11 bases in the middle. From germline, CDR1 is DFQATT and CDR2 SNEGSKA (reference sequence). CDR3 residues: CSARRGMNTEAFF. The CDR3, as DNA: TGCAGTGCGCGCAGGGGAATGAACACTGAAGCTTTCTTT.

This clonotype has just a few counts. The chain combines TRBV20-1 with TRBJ2-7; D is unclear. V was cut by 0 bases and J by 10 bases, with 10 bases left in between. Germline CDR1 DFQATT, CDR2 SNEGSKA (reference sequence). There are 11 residues in the CDR3. The CDR3 DNA reads TGCAGTGCTAGAGATCGCGGCAATCAGTACTTC. Protein sequence: CSARDRGNQYF.

The chain employs TRBV5-4 and TRBJ2-2; D perhaps matches TRBD1 (5 bases). This CDR3 is built from 15 residues. The germline V and J ends were trimmed by 4 bases and 1 base, with 11 bases remaining between them. CDR1 is SGHNT and CDR2 is YYREEE in the germline V gene (reference sequence). CDR3 bases: TGTGCCAGCAGCCACTCAGGGAAGAACACCGGGGAGCTGTTTTTT. This sequence encodes CASSHSGKNTGELFF. The whole variable domain, filled in from reference TRBV5-4 and TRBJ2-2, reads ETGVTQSPTHLIKTRGQQVTLRCSSQSGHNTVSWYQQALGQGPQFIFQYYREEENGRGNFPPRFSGLQFPNYSSELNVNALELDDSALYLCASSHSGKNTGELFFGEGSRLTVL.

In this sample, this clonotype turned up a few times. The chain combines TRBV5-1 with TRBJ2-1, with D possibly TRBD1 on 6 matching bases. This CDR3 comprises 14 residues. The germline V gene has CDR1 SGHRS and CDR2 YFSETQ. Trimming took off 4 bases at V and 4 bases at J, with 12 bases between the two ends. This CDR3 is CASSPRQVYNEQFF. The DNA for the CDR3 is TGCGCCAGCAGCCCCAGACAGGTATACAATGAGCAGTTCTTC.

In this sample, this clonotype turned up a few times. J is TRBJ2-7 and V is TRBV6-1, with unresolved D. V dropped 4 bases and J dropped 2 bases, with 15 bases sitting between them. The CDR3 is 15 residues long. Looked up from germline, CDR1 is MNHNS and CDR2 is SASEGT. CDR3 loop: CASSARLGGPYEQYF. DNA of the CDR3: TGTGCCAGCAGTGCGAGACTGGGCGGCCCCTACGAGCAGTACTTC.

This clonotype has a handful of counts. The rearrangement joins TRBV2 to TRBJ1-1, with 9 bases lining up with TRBD1. The germline CDR1 and CDR2 sequences are SNHLY and FYNNEI. This CDR3 has 12 amino acids. J was trimmed by 10 bases and V by 6 bases; bases with no gene match: 6. The CDR3 sequence is CASSADRGPAFF. CDR3 nucleotide sequence: TGTGCCAGCAGCGCGGACAGGGGCCCAGCTTTCTTT.

J is TRBJ1-1 and V is TRBV7-2; possible D gene TRBD1, 5 bases. Germline V gives CDR1 SGHTA, CDR2 FQGNSA. V lost 6 bases to trimming and J lost 6 bases, with 17 bases between them. CDR3 length: 14 amino acids. The CDR3 coding sequence is TGTGCCAGCAGTCTAGGTCCGGGACCTTCTGAAGCTTTCTTT. Protein: CASSLGPGPSEAFF.

The chain carries TRBV6-5 and TRBJ1-1; a possible D gene is TRBD1 (5 bases). V shed 0 bases and J shed 8 bases, with 10 bases lying between them. The CDR3 sequence is 13 residues long. Germline CDR1 reads MNHEY; CDR2 reads SVGAGI. This chain's CDR3 is CASSYSQGTEAFF. The DNA of the CDR3 is TGTGCCAGCAGTTACTCCCAAGGGACGGAAGCTTTCTTT.

The V call is TRBV4-1, the J call TRBJ2-5; TRBD2 matches 11 bases. This CDR3 has 18 amino acids. CDR1 MGHRA and CDR2 YSYEKL come from the germline V gene. V dropped 4 bases and J dropped 1; count of bases not matched to a gene: 11. Here the CDR3 reads CASSPGVAGGRSQETQYF. DNA of the CDR3: TGCGCCAGCAGCCCTGGTGTAGCGGGAGGGAGATCCCAAGAGACCCAGTACTTC.

This chain joins TRBV2 and TRBJ2-1; TRBD1 might be the D (6 bases). This CDR3 has 14 residues. Looked up from germline, CDR1 is SNHLY and CDR2 is FYNNEI. Between the trimmed V and J ends, which lost 4 bases and 7 bases, there was a span of 14 bases. The CDR3 loop reads CASSGIVRGNEQFF. In DNA, the CDR3 is TGTGCCAGCAGTGGGATCGTAAGGGGGAATGAGCAGTTCTTC.

V is TRBV30 and J is TRBJ1-1; D perhaps matches TRBD1 (6 bases). CDR3 length: 14 residues. The V end was cut by 1 base, the J end by 3 bases, with 12 bases between. Germline V gives CDR1 GTSNPN, CDR2 SVGIG (reference sequence). CDR3 amino acids: CAWSATDSYTEAFF. Written as DNA, the CDR3 is TGTGCCTGGAGTGCCACGGACAGTTACACTGAAGCTTTCTTT.

This clonotype is judged medium-sized. The rearrangement links TRBV5-1 to TRBJ2-7; weak D call: TRBD1 (6 bases). This CDR3 contains 15 residues. With 0 bases removed from V and 6 bases from J, the gap between germline ends came to 16 bases. Germline values: CDR1 SGHRS, CDR2 YFSETQ. The CDR3 region has the DNA TGCGCCAGCAGCTTGGGTGGGGGCTGGGGGCTCGAGCAGTACTTC. Translation gives CASSLGGGWGLEQYF.

CDR3 residues: CASSPWTGKETQYF. The CDR3 region has the DNA TGTGCCAGCAGCCCGTGGACAGGAAAAGAGACCCAGTACTTC. V and J are TRBV5-4 and TRBJ2-5; 7 positions match TRBD1. The trim removed 4 bases at V and 3 bases at J, leaving 6 bases unmatched. The CDR3 consists of 14 residues. Germline-derived CDR1 and CDR2 are SGHNT and YYREEE (reference sequence).